The rows below give T cell receptor beta chains drawn from one sample of a study of graft-versus-host responses after intestinal transplantation. Method: immunoSEQ multiplex PCR; TCRdb's copy keeps in-frame clones and lacks some. The data show 17,000 or so clones, 86% seen once. Sequencing used bone marrow, obtained about 130 days after transplant. The receptor set was obtained from a human patient who received an intestinal transplant, so some T cells may come from the graft donor. Both conserved end residues are part of each CDR3. Fields, in order: CDR3 DNA, CDR3 protein, V gene, clone size, J gene, D gene. D genes are given only for firm matches. Rows give clone size only sometimes, using once, few, many, or a class for an expanded clone.

CDR3 DNA: TGCGCCAGCAGCCTTGACTACAATGAGCAGTTCTTC; CDR3 protein: CASSLDYNEQFF; V gene: TRBV4-1; clone size: .; J gene: TRBJ2-1; D gene: .
CDR3 DNA: TGTGCCAGCAGCCCAGCAGGGCCCGTCGCTTTCTTT; CDR3 protein: CASSPAGPVAFF; V gene: TRBV6-5; clone size: .; J gene: TRBJ1-1; D gene: .
CDR3 DNA: TGTGCCAGCAGTCCGCCCCCAACGACGGAGACCCAGTACTTC; CDR3 protein: CASSPPPTTETQYF; V gene: TRBV28; clone size: .; J gene: TRBJ2-5; D gene: .
CDR3 DNA: TGTGCCAGCTCGACTAGCGGGGGCTACGAGCAGTACTTC; CDR3 protein: CASSTSGGYEQYF; V gene: TRBV18; clone size: few; J gene: TRBJ2-7; D gene: TRBD2
CDR3 DNA: TGTGCCAGCGTTGACGGCGGGAGGTACCAAGAGACCCAGTACTTC; CDR3 protein: CASVDGGRYQETQYF; V gene: TRBV11-2; clone size: few; J gene: TRBJ2-5; D gene: TRBD2
CDR3 DNA: TGTGCCAGCAGTTTTTTCGGAGGGTGGGACACAGATACGCAGTATTTT; CDR3 protein: CASSFFGGWDTDTQYF; V gene: TRBV27; clone size: few; J gene: TRBJ2-3; D gene: .
CDR3 DNA: TGTGCCAGCAGTTACAGGTTGAACACTGAAGCTTTCTTT; CDR3 protein: CASSYRLNTEAFF; V gene: TRBV6-6; clone size: once; J gene: TRBJ1-1; D gene: .
CDR3 DNA: TGTGCCAGCAGCTTGCAGGGGCTAGCGGGAGGGTGGTACAATGAGCAGTTCTTC; CDR3 protein: CASSLQGLAGGWYNEQFF; V gene: TRBV7-8; clone size: .; J gene: TRBJ2-1; D gene: TRBD2
CDR3 DNA: TGTGCCAGCAGTGAACCGTTTTCGGCGGACACTGAAGCTTTCTTT; CDR3 protein: CASSEPFSADTEAFF; V gene: TRBV6-1; clone size: .; J gene: TRBJ1-1; D gene: .
CDR3 DNA: TGTGCCAGCAGGGGACTAGCGGGAGTGTCCTCCTACAATGAGCAGTTCTTC; CDR3 protein: CASRGLAGVSSYNEQFF; V gene: TRBV10-3; clone size: .; J gene: TRBJ2-1; D gene: TRBD2
CDR3 DNA: TGTGCCAGCAGTGAAAGTCCCAGGAACACCATATATTTT; CDR3 protein: CASSESPRNTIYF; V gene: TRBV2; clone size: .; J gene: TRBJ1-3; D gene: .
CDR3 DNA: TGTGCCAGCAGTCCCAACCCGGACTGGGGGGAGCAGTACTTC; CDR3 protein: CASSPNPDWGEQYF; V gene: TRBV6-5; clone size: .; J gene: TRBJ2-7; D gene: .
CDR3 DNA: TGTGCCAGCAGCTTGGAACAGTCCTACGAGCAGTACTTC; CDR3 protein: CASSLEQSYEQYF; V gene: TRBV5-6; clone size: .; J gene: TRBJ2-7; D gene: .
CDR3 DNA: TGTGCCAGCAGCCAAGAGGACGGGGCTCCTTACTATGGCTACACCTTC; CDR3 protein: CASSQEDGAPYYGYTF; V gene: TRBV14; clone size: .; J gene: TRBJ1-2; D gene: .
CDR3 DNA: TGTGCCAGCTCACCAGGGCTCGGGGGTCTCTATGGCTACACCTTC; CDR3 protein: CASSPGLGGLYGYTF; V gene: TRBV18; clone size: .; J gene: TRBJ1-2; D gene: .
CDR3 DNA: TGTGCCAGCAGCTTAAGGGACCGACAAGAGACCCAGTACTTC; CDR3 protein: CASSLRDRQETQYF; V gene: TRBV7-8; clone size: .; J gene: TRBJ2-5; D gene: .
CDR3 DNA: TGTGCCAGCAGCGTAGCGGACCGGGACGGAGAGACCCAGTACTTC; CDR3 protein: CASSVADRDGETQYF; V gene: TRBV9; clone size: .; J gene: TRBJ2-5; D gene: .
CDR3 DNA: TGCGCCAGCAGCAATGACAGGGGGAGCGACGAGCAGTACTTC; CDR3 protein: CASSNDRGSDEQYF; V gene: TRBV10-1; clone size: few; J gene: TRBJ2-7; D gene: TRBD1
CDR3 DNA: TGTGCCAGCAGTTTACGAACAGGGGGCGCATACGAGCAGTACTTC; CDR3 protein: CASSLRTGGAYEQYF; V gene: TRBV27; clone size: .; J gene: TRBJ2-7; D gene: TRBD1
CDR3 DNA: TGTGCCAGCAGCTCCCCCGAGGACAGGGGCCTTAGCACAGATACGCAGTATTTT; CDR3 protein: CASSSPEDRGLSTDTQYF; V gene: TRBV7-6; clone size: once; J gene: TRBJ2-3; D gene: TRBD1
CDR3 DNA: TGTGCCAGCAGCAGGGACCCACTGGGGGAGCAGTACTTC; CDR3 protein: CASSRDPLGEQYF; V gene: TRBV25-1; clone size: .; J gene: TRBJ2-7; D gene: .
CDR3 DNA: TGTGCCAGCAGCGTAGCTCCTGATGCTTACTACGAGCAGTACTTC; CDR3 protein: CASSVAPDAYYEQYF; V gene: TRBV9; clone size: .; J gene: TRBJ2-7; D gene: .
CDR3 DNA: TGCGCCAGCAGCTTGGGGTGGGGAGGCTCCGGGGAGCTGTTTTTT; CDR3 protein: CASSLGWGGSGELFF; V gene: TRBV5-1; clone size: .; J gene: TRBJ2-2; D gene: .
CDR3 DNA: TGTGCCAGCAACTTTATGGCCTCGACCCGACTAACAAAACTTGGAAACACCATATATTTT; CDR3 protein: CASNFMASTRLTKLGNTIYF; V gene: TRBV27; clone size: .; J gene: TRBJ1-3; D gene: .
CDR3 DNA: TGTGCCAGTAGTGGTATACAGGGGTCGGCTCAGCCCCAGCATTTT; CDR3 protein: CASSGIQGSAQPQHF; V gene: TRBV19; clone size: .; J gene: TRBJ1-5; D gene: TRBD1
CDR3 DNA: TGTGCCAGCAGTTATGCCCTGGAAGCCACAGATACGCAGTATTTT; CDR3 protein: CASSYALEATDTQYF; V gene: TRBV6-5; clone size: .; J gene: TRBJ2-3; D gene: .
CDR3 DNA: TGTCCCCCCAGGGGGGGAGAAAGGACAGATACGCAGTATTTT; CDR3 protein: CPPRGGERTDTQYF; V gene: TRBV19; clone size: .; J gene: TRBJ2-3; D gene: .
CDR3 DNA: TGTGCCATCAGTGAGACCTTAACAGGGGGCCAGTCACCCCTCCACTTT; CDR3 protein: CAISETLTGGQSPLHF; V gene: TRBV10-3; clone size: .; J gene: TRBJ1-6; D gene: TRBD1
CDR3 DNA: TGTGCCAGACCCTCACCCGATCGTAATGAAAAACTGTTTTTT; CDR3 protein: CARPSPDRNEKLFF; V gene: TRBV5-3; clone size: .; J gene: TRBJ1-4; D gene: .
CDR3 DNA: TGCGCCAGCAGCCCGTCAGTAATCGTAGCCAAAAACATTCAGTACTTC; CDR3 protein: CASSPSVIVAKNIQYF; V gene: TRBV4-1; clone size: .; J gene: TRBJ2-4; D gene: .
CDR3 DNA: TGTGCCAGTATAGGTCCGAAGGAGACCCAGTACTTC; CDR3 protein: CASIGPKETQYF; V gene: TRBV19; clone size: once; J gene: TRBJ2-5; D gene: .
CDR3 DNA: TGTGCCAGCAGCTTGGGTCTAGCGGGAGTAGAGACCCAGTACTTC; CDR3 protein: CASSLGLAGVETQYF; V gene: TRBV5-4; clone size: .; J gene: TRBJ2-5; D gene: TRBD2
CDR3 DNA: TGCAGCGTTGTCGGCGGGGAGGCTTTCTTT; CDR3 protein: CSVVGGEAFF; V gene: TRBV29-1; clone size: .; J gene: TRBJ1-1; D gene: .
CDR3 DNA: TGCGCCAGCGCCCTCAGCGGGACCCAGTACTTC; CDR3 protein: CASALSGTQYF; V gene: TRBV10-2; clone size: .; J gene: TRBJ2-5; D gene: .
CDR3 DNA: TGTGCTAGTGGTTTGTCGAAGACCGGGACAAACCAAGAGACCCAGTACTTC; CDR3 protein: CASGLSKTGTNQETQYF; V gene: TRBV12-5; clone size: .; J gene: TRBJ2-5; D gene: .
CDR3 DNA: TGTGCCAGCAGCCCCAAACTAGCGGGAGTAGGGAATGAGCAGTTCTTC; CDR3 protein: CASSPKLAGVGNEQFF; V gene: TRBV7-4; clone size: .; J gene: TRBJ2-1; D gene: TRBD2
CDR3 DNA: TGTGCCAGCAGTGGTCCGGGACTAGCGGAATTCTCCTACGAGCAGTACTTC; CDR3 protein: CASSGPGLAEFSYEQYF; V gene: TRBV2; clone size: .; J gene: TRBJ2-7; D gene: TRBD2
CDR3 DNA: TGTGCCAGCAGTGACTTGGGATACCAAGAGACCCAGTACTTC; CDR3 protein: CASSDLGYQETQYF; V gene: TRBV25-1; clone size: .; J gene: TRBJ2-5; D gene: .
CDR3 DNA: TGTGCCAGCAGCTTAAATAGCGACAGGCTCTCCTACGAGCAGTACTTC; CDR3 protein: CASSLNSDRLSYEQYF; V gene: TRBV13; clone size: .; J gene: TRBJ2-7; D gene: .
CDR3 DNA: TGTGCCAGCAGTTATTTGCACCCTAGGTCCTACGAGCAGTACTTC; CDR3 protein: CASSYLHPRSYEQYF; V gene: TRBV6-5; clone size: .; J gene: TRBJ2-7; D gene: .
CDR3 DNA: TGTGCCAGCAGCCACCTCCGGGACAGCGGTCGGAACTATGGCTACACCTTC; CDR3 protein: CASSHLRDSGRNYGYTF; V gene: TRBV14; clone size: .; J gene: TRBJ1-2; D gene: TRBD1
CDR3 DNA: TGTGCCAGTAGTATAGGCTCCATGATGAACACTGAAGCTTTCTTT; CDR3 protein: CASSIGSMMNTEAFF; V gene: TRBV19; clone size: .; J gene: TRBJ1-1; D gene: .
CDR3 DNA: TGTGCCAGCAGTATCTTCGTAGAGACCCAGTACTTC; CDR3 protein: CASSIFVETQYF; V gene: TRBV2; clone size: .; J gene: TRBJ2-5; D gene: .
CDR3 DNA: TGTGCCAGCAGTGAAGACTGGGGAGTCCAAGAGACCCAGTACTTC; CDR3 protein: CASSEDWGVQETQYF; V gene: TRBV25-1; clone size: .; J gene: TRBJ2-5; D gene: .